The TCR beta chain described here comes from a study of blood T cells in healthy people across ages. The sample holds a few counts of this clonotype. In each sample, at least 7 million PBMCs were isolated. Combining a sample-barcoded 5' primer with a J-beta primer mix, a second PCR ran for about 7 to 11 cycles. All cDNA molecules were each tagged by a template-switch adaptor with 12 random nucleotides. TCRdb re-analysed the 5' RACE reads in MiXCR, keeping a single row per CDR3 protein. Among around 1.7 million distinct CDR3 sequences listed, 28% were seen once. This CDR3 spans 18 amino acids. The J segment lost 6 bases and the V segment lost 5 bases, leaving 12 bases of the junction unmatched.

The source of this sequence is a woman aged 25 to 45 in good health. Material: blood. The chain has TRBV12-3 or TRBV12-4 and TRBJ2-1, with 14 bases identical to TRBD2. This CDR3 is CASSPDSGTSGRRNEQFF. The CDR3 coding sequence is TGTGCCAGCAGTCCAGACTCCGGGACTAGCGGGAGACGCAATGAGCAGTTCTTC.